Below are 7 T cell receptor beta chains sequenced from a single sample in a study of human T cells and chemical hapten exposure. One entry per CDR3 protein, called by TCRdb with MiXCR from the RACE reads. Of roughly 360,000 distinct CDR3 sequences listed, approximately 4.4% are singletons. The time point here: patch test 1, 2 weeks after DPC sensitization. Treatment meaning: therapeutic diphenylcyclopropenone sensitization with weekly scalp DPC. The input for sequencing was whole blood, taken in connection with sensitization to the hapten diphenylcyclopropenone (DPC). The receptors shown here come from a woman aged 50 to 60 with alopecia areata. Some clones in this sample may be carry-over from other donors' samples.

There are a few counts of this clonotype. This chain joins TRBV5-1 and TRBJ2-1, with D hard to call. Germline CDR1 reads SGHRS; CDR2 reads YFSETQ. Between the trimmed V and J ends, which lost 3 bases and 0 bases, there was a span of 10 bases. This CDR3 spans 15 amino acids. CDR3 sequence reads: CASSSTTSSYNEQFF. The CDR3 coding sequence is TGCGCCAGCAGCTCTACGACGAGCTCCTACAATGAGCAGTTCTTC.

The chain combines TRBV4-1 with TRBJ2-7; D might be TRBD2 (5 bases). CDR3 length equals 14 residues. Germline V gene data show CDR1 as MGHRA and CDR2 as YSYEKL. V lost 0 bases and J 4 bases, leaving 10 bases between the germline ends. The CDR3 DNA reads as TGCGCCAGCAGCCAAGAAAGGAGGAGTTACGAGCAGTACTTC. Translating gives CASSQERRSYEQYF.

The chain uses TRBV5-8 and TRBJ2-4; D possibly matches TRBD1 or TRBD2 (6 bases each). Germline CDR1 is SGHTS and CDR2 is YDEGEE. The CDR3 consists of 14 residues. The V gene lost 1 base and the J gene lost 4 bases, with 9 bases spanning the gap. The CDR3 coding sequence is TGTGCCAGCAGCTTGACAGGGACTAAAAACATTCAGTACTTC. It encodes CASSLTGTKNIQYF.

This clonotype appeared a few times. CDR3 region: CASSPDRVGGDTQYF. The CDR3 DNA sequence: TGTGCCAGCAGCCCCGACAGGGTTGGAGGAGATACGCAGTATTTT. The J gene is TRBJ2-3, the V gene TRBV12-3 or TRBV12-4; the match to TRBD1 covers 7 bases. The CDR3 sequence is 15 residues long. V shed 6 bases and J 5 bases; nucleotides not matched to a gene: 11.

In its sample, this clonotype was seen many times. This chain connects TRBV29-1 to TRBJ2-7; tentative D call: TRBD1 (5 bases). The V end lost 4 bases, the J end lost 2 bases, and 15 bases lay between the germline ends. Germline loops: CDR1 SQVTM, CDR2 ANQGSEA. The CDR3 is made up of 14 amino acids. The CDR3 coding sequence is TGCAGCGTTGGGCCACAGGTAGGGCCCTACGAGCAGTACTTC. Encoded protein: CSVGPQVGPYEQYF.

This rearrangement joins TRBV9 to TRBJ1-2; D is unresolved. The germline V gene encodes CDR1 SGDLS and CDR2 YYNGEE. V was trimmed by 2 bases and J by 10 bases, leaving 15 bases between them. The CDR3 covers 13 residues. CDR3 amino acids: CASSVGVNPSYTF. CDR3 DNA: TGTGCCAGCAGCGTCGGGGTGAACCCTTCCTACACCTTC. The full variable domain, with the rest looked up from reference TRBV9 and TRBJ1-2, is DSGVTQTPKHLITATGQRVTLRCSPRSGDLSVYWYQQSLDQGLQFLIQYYNGEERAKGNILERFSAQQFPDLHSELNLSSLELGDSALYFCASSVGVNPSYTFGSGTRLTVV.

This clonotype was seen at least ten times. The V and J genes are TRBV5-1 and TRBJ1-5; D remains unclear. Per germline, CDR1 SGHRS and CDR2 YFSETQ. The CDR3 consists of 13 residues. Trimming stripped 0 bases from V and 3 bases from J, with 4 bases between. The CDR3 loop reads CASSLDTNQPQHF. CDR3 DNA sequence: TGCGCCAGCAGCTTGGATACCAATCAGCCCCAGCATTTT.